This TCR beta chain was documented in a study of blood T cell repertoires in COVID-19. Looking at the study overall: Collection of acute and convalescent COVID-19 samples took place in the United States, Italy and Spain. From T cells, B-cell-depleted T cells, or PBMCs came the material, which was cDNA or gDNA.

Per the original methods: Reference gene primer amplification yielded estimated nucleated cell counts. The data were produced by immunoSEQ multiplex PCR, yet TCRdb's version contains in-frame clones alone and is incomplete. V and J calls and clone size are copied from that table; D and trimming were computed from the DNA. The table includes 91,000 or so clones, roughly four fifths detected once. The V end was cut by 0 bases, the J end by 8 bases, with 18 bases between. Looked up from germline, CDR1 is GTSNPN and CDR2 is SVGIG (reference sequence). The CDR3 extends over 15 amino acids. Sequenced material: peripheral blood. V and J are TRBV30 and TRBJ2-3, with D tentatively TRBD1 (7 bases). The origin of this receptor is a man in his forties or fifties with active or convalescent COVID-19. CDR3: CAWSVWAGGSGTQYF. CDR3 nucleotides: TGTGCCTGGAGTGTTTGGGCAGGGGGGTCCGGTACGCAGTATTTT.